The 14 T cell receptor beta chains listed next were all sequenced from one sample in a study of blood T cell repertoires in COVID-19. The data were produced by immunoSEQ multiplex PCR, yet TCRdb's version contains in-frame clones alone and is incomplete. The sample lists roughly 230,000 clones; just under 85% were seen once. The sample comprised peripheral blood. The source of these receptors is an older woman with active or convalescent COVID-19.

This sequence joins TRBV29-1 and TRBJ2-1, with TRBD2 matching over 14 bases. The V segment lost 6 bases and the J segment 7 bases; nucleotides outside the gene matches: 8. The CDR3 sequence is 15 residues long. Per the germline V gene, CDR1 is SQVTM and CDR2 is ANQGSEA. CDR3: CSVAPGLAGENEQFF. The CDR3 region has the DNA TGCAGCGTGGCTCCGGGACTAGCGGGAGAAAATGAGCAGTTCTTC.

J is TRBJ1-1 and V is TRBV5-5; D gene uncertain. Germline CDR1 is SGHKS and CDR2 is YYEKEE (reference sequence). V lost 1 base and J 4 bases, leaving 20 bases between the germline ends. CDR3 length equals 17 residues. The chain's CDR3 is CASSLMFWRPDVTEAFF. The CDR3 DNA reads as TGTGCCAGCAGCTTGATGTTCTGGAGGCCTGATGTCACTGAAGCTTTCTTT.

The chain has TRBV28 and TRBJ1-2, with 9 bases that match TRBD1. Trimming cost V 6 bases and J 4 bases; bases outside gene matches: 9. Germline CDR1 and CDR2: MDHEN and SYDVKM. The CDR3 length is 15 residues. This CDR3 reads CASSIKSGQGYGYTF. In DNA form, the CDR3 reads TGTGCCAGCAGCATTAAATCGGGACAGGGCTATGGCTACACCTTC.

This chain connects TRBV5-1 to TRBJ2-3; 9 bases align to TRBD2. Germline CDR1 and CDR2: SGHRS and YFSETQ. The CDR3 spans 15 residues. J gave up 5 bases and V 2 bases, and 6 bases lay outside the gene matches. The CDR3 DNA follows: TGCGCCAGCAGCTTTTTGGCGGGGGGGCAAGATACGCAGTATTTT. Its protein product is CASSFLAGGQDTQYF. Looking up the rest from reference TRBV5-1 and TRBJ2-3 gives the full variable domain: KAGVTQTPRYLIKTRGQQVTLSCSPISGHRSVSWYQQTPGQGLQFLFEYFSETQRNKGNFPGRFSGRQFSNSRSEMNVSTLELGDSALYLCASSFLAGGQDTQYFGPGTRLTVL.

This clone was seen only once. The chain employs TRBV2 and TRBJ2-1; the match to TRBD2 covers 7 bases. Germline assignment: CDR1 SNHLY and CDR2 FYNNEI. The trim removed 6 bases at V and 10 bases at J, leaving 12 bases unmatched. The CDR3 is 14 amino acids. As DNA, the CDR3 is TGTGCCAGCAGCGGGGGGACTCGACTCGGAGAGCAGTTCTTC. It yields the protein CASSGGTRLGEQFF.

The chain employs TRBV6-5 and TRBJ2-1, with a possible D match to TRBD2 (6 bases). The length of the CDR3 is 14 residues. Germline CDR1 reads MNHEY; CDR2 reads SVGAGI. V was pared by 10 bases and J by 1 base, with 14 bases between. DNA for the CDR3: TGTGCCACGCTAGCGAGGGAGTCCTACAATGAGCAGTTCTTC. It is translated as CATLARESYNEQFF.

J is TRBJ1-4 and V is TRBV2; 7 nucleotides line up with TRBD1. Germline assignment: CDR1 SNHLY and CDR2 FYNNEI. Trimming cost V 4 bases and J 5 bases; bases outside gene matches: 7. CDR3 length equals 15 residues. This chain's CDR3 is CASSGRQGRNEKLFF. The CDR3 DNA is TGTGCCAGCAGTGGGAGACAGGGCCGGAATGAAAAACTGTTTTTT.

J is TRBJ2-7 and V is TRBV27; D might be TRBD1 (5 bases). This CDR3 is built from 14 residues. Between the trimmed V and J ends, which lost 0 bases and 5 bases, there was a span of 11 bases. CDR1 MNHEY and CDR2 SMNVEV come from the germline V gene (reference sequence). CDR3: CASSLSRVGHEQYF. CDR3 bases: TGTGCCAGCAGTTTATCCAGGGTAGGGCACGAGCAGTACTTC.

V usage is TRBV6-1 and J usage is TRBJ1-1; D is perhaps TRBD1 (5 bases). This CDR3 has 14 residues. The V gene's germline CDR1 is MNHNS and CDR2 SASEGT. V was pared by 3 bases and J by 4 bases, with 12 bases between. The DNA of the CDR3 is TGTGCCAGCAGTGATATGGGGCCGGTCACTGAAGCTTTCTTT. Translation: CASSDMGPVTEAFF.

V gene TRBV5-5 combines with J gene TRBJ2-5; possible D gene TRBD2, 5 bases. The CDR3 totals 14 residues. V shed 3 bases and J shed 0 bases, with 9 bases lying between them. The germline CDR1 and CDR2 sequences are SGHKS and YYEKEE (reference sequence). The CDR3: CASSSTGYQETQYF. CDR3 nucleotides: TGTGCCAGCAGCTCTACGGGGTACCAAGAGACCCAGTACTTC.

The gene calls are TRBV5-1 and TRBJ1-2; TRBD1 might be the D (5 bases). The V gene's germline CDR1 is SGHRS and CDR2 YFSETQ. This CDR3 spans 14 amino acids. V was trimmed by 3 bases and J by 3 bases, leaving 12 bases between them. The CDR3 spells CASSSSAGDYGYTF. CDR3 in DNA: TGCGCCAGCAGCTCTTCAGCGGGGGACTATGGCTACACCTTC.

This clone has just one count. CDR3 amino acids: CASSHPPPGLAGGGSSYNEQFF. The CDR3, as DNA: TGTGCCAGCAGCCACCCTCCTCCGGGACTAGCGGGAGGGGGAAGCTCCTACAATGAGCAGTTCTTC. The gene calls are TRBV4-2 and TRBJ2-1; 16 bases line up with TRBD2. The germline CDR1 and CDR2 sequences are LGHNA and YNFKEQ. The CDR3 runs to 22 residues. V lost 3 bases and J lost 0; bases outside the gene matches: 14.

This chain connects TRBV24-1 to TRBJ1-2; no reliable D call. V lost 4 bases to trimming and J lost 11 bases, with 19 bases between them. This CDR3 comprises 14 residues. Germline CDR1 and CDR2: KGHDR and SFDVKD. The CDR3 here is CATSDSDTLGRYTF. CDR3 sequence (DNA): TGTGCCACCAGTGACTCCGACACCCTTGGGAGATACACCTTC.

The V and J genes are TRBV19 and TRBJ1-5; no clear D. V was shortened by 7 bases and J by 1 base, with 14 bases between the two germline ends. From germline, CDR1 is LNHDA and CDR2 SQIVND (reference sequence). This CDR3 comprises 15 residues. This chain's CDR3 is CASIVYSGSNQPQHF. The CDR3 bases are TGTGCCAGTATAGTTTACAGCGGGAGCAATCAGCCCCAGCATTTT.